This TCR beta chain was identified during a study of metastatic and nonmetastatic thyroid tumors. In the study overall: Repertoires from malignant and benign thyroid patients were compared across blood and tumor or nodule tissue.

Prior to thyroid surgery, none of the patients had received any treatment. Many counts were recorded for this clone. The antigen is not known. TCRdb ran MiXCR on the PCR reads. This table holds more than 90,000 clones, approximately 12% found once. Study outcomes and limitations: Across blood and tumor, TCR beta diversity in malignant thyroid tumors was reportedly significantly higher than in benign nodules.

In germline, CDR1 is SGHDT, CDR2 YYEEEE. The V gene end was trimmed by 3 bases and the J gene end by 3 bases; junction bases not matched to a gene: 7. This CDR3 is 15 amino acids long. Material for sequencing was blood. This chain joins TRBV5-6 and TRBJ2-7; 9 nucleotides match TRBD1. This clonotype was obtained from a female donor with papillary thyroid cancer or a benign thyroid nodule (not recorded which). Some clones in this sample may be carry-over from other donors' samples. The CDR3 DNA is TGTGCCAGCAGCTGGGGGACAGGGCAGGGCTACGAGCAGTACTTC. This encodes CASSWGTGQGYEQYF.